The subject of this entry is one T cell receptor (beta chain). This record belongs to a study of blood T cells in healthy people across ages. PCR was performed a second time for about 6 to 12 cycles using a sample-barcoded 5' primer and a J-beta primer mix. A template-switch adaptor that had 12 random nucleotides put a tag on each cDNA molecule. TCRdb re-called the 5' RACE reads with MiXCR, one entry per CDR3 protein. Of 1 million to 1.2 million distinct CDR3 sequences in the sample, around two fifths were seen once. Specimen: blood. The source of this sequence is a man aged 18-30 years in good health.

The CDR3 region is CASPPGPGASTEAFF. CDR3 sequence (DNA): TGTGCCAGCCCCCCGGGCCCAGGGGCTTCCACTGAAGCTTTCTTT. The chain carries TRBV28 and TRBJ1-1; D is perhaps TRBD1 (6 bases). Trimming removed 8 bases at V and 4 bases at J, with 20 bases between. Germline-derived CDR1 and CDR2 are MDHEN and SYDVKM. The CDR3 totals 15 residues.